This TCR beta chain was captured in a study of regulatory T cells in long-lasting Graves disease. Study-wide findings and caveats: TRBV28, TRBJ1-2 and TRBJ2-5 emerged as the favored segments in persistent disease. Authors noted too few samples as a limitation.

This clonotype was picked up many times. Its target is not known. Germline V CDR1 and CDR2: MNHGY, SVAAGI. V was pared by 4 bases and J by 6 bases, with 12 bases of the junction left unmatched. The CDR3 loop spans 16 amino acids. Building the TCR beta libraries relied on iRepertoire HTBI primers, and CDR3 regions underwent Arm-PCR. MiXCR, applied by TCRdb to the multiplex PCR reads, yields one record per CDR3 protein. The sample has some 330,000 distinct CDR3 sequences, about 10% seen once. Time point indicated: newly diagnosed GD, antithyroid drugs for less than 3 months. Isolated PBMC RNA provided the starting material for the TCR library. These same data were also listed under a study on T cells in Graves' hyperthyroidism and ophthalmopathy. From that second work: During a first-round RT-PCR of the TCR CDR3, the HTBI primer set was used. Among clonotypes expanded in thyroid above 0.001, most were also found in blood.

Sequencing used peripheral blood mononuclear cells (PBMCs), obtained at new diagnosis, from a patient treated with antithyroid drugs. This chain joins TRBV6-9 and TRBJ1-1; 9 nucleotides align to TRBD1. The clonotype was recovered from a woman aged 18-29 years with Graves disease. The CDR3 here is CASSLHYRGPVSEAFF. DNA of the CDR3: TGTGCCAGCAGTTTACATTACAGGGGGCCGGTTTCTGAAGCTTTCTTT.